The clone carrying this TCR beta chain came up a few times. As the method for making TCR beta libraries, quantitative 5'-RACE with molecular barcodes was used. MiXCR, applied by TCRdb to the 5' RACE reads, yields one record per CDR3 protein. The sample holds about 240,000 distinct CDR3 sequences, 20% to 30% seen once. This entry is derived from a study of CD8 T cells in ankylosing spondylitis. This CDR3 has 14 residues. V lost 3 bases and J lost 7; bases outside the gene matches: 8. Germline CDR1 and CDR2: SQVTM and ANQGSEA. The source of this sequence is a male donor with ankylosing spondylitis or in good health (not recorded which). Material: blood, either unsorted or a sorted T cell fraction (not recorded which). This sequence joins TRBV29-1 and TRBJ2-2, with TRBD1 matching 7 bases. Written as DNA, the CDR3 is TGCAGCGTTGACAGGCAGGGGGTGGACGGGGAGCTGTTTTTT. It specifies CSVDRQGVDGELFF.